The 30 T cell receptor beta chains given below trace back to one sample, sequenced in a study of blood T cells in healthy people across ages. Alongside a J-beta primer mix, a sample-barcoded 5' primer served in a second PCR lasting roughly 6 to 12 cycles. TCRdb redid the calling of the 5' RACE reads with MiXCR, one entry per CDR3 protein. The repertoire holds approximately 780,000 distinct CDR3 sequences, about 26% seen once, with around 3% in the top ten. This sample also appeared in a second study, on T cells of mothers and their children.

Sequencing used blood. Receptors originate from a boy under 18 in good health.

This clonotype was seen a few times. This chain uses TRBV5-1 with TRBJ1-5; no reliable D call. CDR3 size: 15 residues. The V gene lost 0 bases and the J gene lost 3 bases, with 10 bases spanning the gap. CDR1 is SGHRS and CDR2 is YFSETQ in the germline V gene. The DNA for the CDR3 is TGCGCCAGCAGCTTGGTGTCAGGAGTCAATCAGCCCCAGCATTTT. Translating gives CASSLVSGVNQPQHF. Using reference TRBV5-1 and TRBJ1-5 for the parts outside the CDR3, the full variable domain is KAGVTQTPRYLIKTRGQQVTLSCSPISGHRSVSWYQQTPGQGLQFLFEYFSETQRNKGNFPGRFSGRQFSNSRSEMNVSTLELGDSALYLCASSLVSGVNQPQHFGDGTRLSIL.

This clonotype occurred a few times. The rearrangement uses TRBV29-1 and TRBJ2-7; 9 nucleotides line up with TRBD2. The germline V gene encodes CDR1 SQVTM and CDR2 ANQGSEA. This CDR3 is 14 amino acids long. V lost 4 bases, J lost 5 bases, and 9 bases stayed unmatched. For the CDR3, the DNA is TGCAGCGTTGCTGTAGCGGGAGATTCTAACGAGCAGTACTTC. Amino acid sequence: CSVAVAGDSNEQYF.

The chain is built from TRBV28 and TRBJ1-5, with D possibly TRBD1 on 5 matching bases. Germline assignment: CDR1 MDHEN and CDR2 SYDVKM. Trimming stripped 8 bases from V and 5 bases from J, with 13 bases between. The CDR3 consists of 13 residues. DNA for the CDR3: TGTGCCAGCGAGAGGGGCGGCGATCAGCCCCAGCATTTT. It translates to CASERGGDQPQHF.

This clonotype was detected only a few times. The chain combines TRBV5-1 with TRBJ2-5; possibly TRBD2 for D (6 bases). The ends were cut back, 4 bases at V and 4 bases at J, with 17 bases in the middle. CDR3 length equals 15 residues. Germline loops: CDR1 SGHRS, CDR2 YFSETQ. In nucleotides, the CDR3 is TGCGCCAGCAGCGATGGGACTGAAGGACTAGAGACCCAGTACTTC. It translates to CASSDGTEGLETQYF.

A remark on this clonotype: The germline gene is not matched at one end of the junction; a read error may be the cause. V gene TRBV5-1 combines with J gene TRBJ2-1; 8 bases agree with TRBD2. CDR3 length: 15 residues. Germline lookup yields CDR1 SGHRS and CDR2 YFSETQ. This CDR3 reads CASSLAGGGPGEQFF. The CDR3 DNA reads TGCGCCAGCAGCTTGGCTGGCGGGGGGCCTGGTGAGCAGTTCTTT.

The chain links TRBV7-2 to TRBJ2-1; 9 nucleotides agree with TRBD2. V dropped 4 bases and J dropped 3; count of bases not matched to a gene: 1. CDR3 length: 14 residues. Germline CDR1 is SGHTA and CDR2 is FQGNSA. The CDR3 here is CASSWRGGYNEQFF. Written as DNA, the CDR3 is TGTGCCAGCAGCTGGCGGGGGGGCTACAATGAGCAGTTCTTC.

V is TRBV20-1 and J is TRBJ1-1, with no clear D. Germline-derived CDR1 and CDR2 are DFQATT and SNEGSKA (reference sequence). V dropped 5 bases and J dropped 4 bases, with 17 bases sitting between them. The CDR3 is 14 amino acids. In DNA, the CDR3 is TGCAGTGCTGGCGAAATGGGGTCGGGCACTGAAGCTTTCTTT. It encodes CSAGEMGSGTEAFF.

The chain couples TRBV28 to TRBJ2-1; D might be TRBD1 (6 bases). Trimming left V 6 bases short and J 0 bases short, with 12 bases between. This CDR3 contains 15 residues. Germline lookup yields CDR1 MDHEN and CDR2 SYDVKM. The CDR3 loop reads CASSQTGSSYNEQFF. The CDR3, as DNA: TGTGCCAGCAGCCAGACAGGAAGCTCCTACAATGAGCAGTTCTTC.

The chain recombines TRBV27 with TRBJ2-1, with D possibly TRBD1 on 5 matching bases. Germline V CDR1 and CDR2: MNHEY, SMNVEV (reference sequence). The CDR3 covers 14 residues. Trimming removed 2 bases at V and 6 bases at J, with 11 bases between. CDR3 loop: CASSLQWQGNEQFF. In DNA, the CDR3 is TGTGCCAGCAGTTTACAATGGCAGGGCAATGAGCAGTTCTTC.

This clonotype was picked up a small number of times. The chain combines TRBV18 with TRBJ2-7; D gene uncertain. The CDR3 covers 14 residues. V was pared by 0 bases and J by 2 bases, with 8 bases between. Germline lookup yields CDR1 KGHSH and CDR2 LQKENI. The CDR3 region has the DNA TGTGCCAGCTCACCACCGGCACAGACCTACGAGCAGTACTTC. It translates to CASSPPAQTYEQYF.

This clonotype was picked up a small number of times. The rearrangement joins TRBV6-6 to TRBJ2-3; the match to TRBD2 covers 9 bases. The CDR3 extends over 15 amino acids. Per germline, CDR1 MNHNY and CDR2 SVGAGI (reference sequence). Trimming at V came to 8 bases and at J to 2 bases, leaving 8 bases not matched to a gene. CDR3 bases: TGTGCCAGCCTAGGGAGCGGGGGGACCACAGATACGCAGTATTTT. It encodes CASLGSGGTTDTQYF.

This sequence joins TRBV10-3 and TRBJ2-7; 9 nucleotides agree with TRBD1. The J segment lost 6 bases and the V segment lost 4 bases, leaving 10 bases of the junction unmatched. There are 15 residues in the CDR3. Germline CDR1 and CDR2: ENHRY and SYGVKD. The CDR3, as DNA: TGTGCCATCAGTGGACCGGACAGGGGAACCCGCGAGCAGTACTTC. Its protein is CAISGPDRGTREQYF.

The V gene is TRBV6-1, the J gene TRBJ1-5, with D unclear. From germline, CDR1 is MNHNS and CDR2 SASEGT. Trimming pared 4 bases from V and 1 base from J, leaving 8 bases between. The CDR3 has 14 residues. CDR3 coding DNA: TGTGCCAGCAGTGTTTTTATGAGCAATCAGCCCCAGCATTTT. Protein product: CASSVFMSNQPQHF.

This clonotype was recorded a few times. The V call is TRBV5-1, the J call TRBJ2-5; D perhaps matches TRBD1 (6 bases). The CDR3 extends over 14 amino acids. Germline values: CDR1 SGHRS, CDR2 YFSETQ. V lost 4 bases to trimming and J lost 1 base, with 11 bases between them. The CDR3 DNA reads as TGCGCCAGCAGCCGGACAGAGGCCCAAGAGACCCAGTACTTC. Translating it yields CASSRTEAQETQYF.

V and J are TRBV24-1 and TRBJ2-5, with D possibly TRBD1 on 6 matching bases. The tail of the sequence fits TRBJ2-1 better, so the J call may be wrong. Germline V gene data show CDR1 as KGHDR and CDR2 as SFDVKD. The CDR3 is 16 amino acids. CDR3 nucleotide sequence: TGTGCCACCAGTTCCGTCGGGCCTTGGGGGCTCAATGAGCAGTTCTTC. Its translation: CATSSVGPWGLNEQFF.

This chain uses TRBV4-1 with TRBJ2-2, with TRBD1 identical over 11 bases. The length of the CDR3 is 17 residues. Germline V gene data show CDR1 as MGHRA and CDR2 as YSYEKL. J lost 6 bases, V lost 0 bases, and 6 bases had no gene match. As DNA, the CDR3 is TGCGCCAGCAGCCAAGAAGGACAGGGGGCGTGGGCCGGGGAGCTGTTTTTT. This encodes CASSQEGQGAWAGELFF.

The chain employs TRBV9 and TRBJ1-2; the D is unclear. The CDR3 length is 15 residues. CDR1 SGDLS and CDR2 YYNGEE come from the germline V gene. Trimming stripped 3 bases from V and 0 bases from J, with 12 bases between. CDR3 sequence reads: CASSAGPGTNYGYTF. CDR3 sequence (DNA): TGTGCCAGCAGCGCCGGGCCCGGGACTAACTATGGCTACACCTTC.

The J gene is TRBJ2-5, the V gene TRBV18; no reliable D call. V lost 4 bases to trimming and J lost 5 bases, with 14 bases between them. CDR1 KGHSH and CDR2 LQKENI come from the germline V gene. The CDR3 runs 14 residues. CDR3 nucleotide sequence: TGTGCCAGCTCACAAACCGACCCACGGGAGACCCAGTACTTC. Its protein product is CASSQTDPRETQYF.

V usage is TRBV7-6 and J usage is TRBJ2-2; a weak D match, TRBD2 (5 bases). The CDR3 contains 17 residues. Deletions cut 1 base from V and 4 bases from J, with 16 bases between. Germline V gives CDR1 SGHVS, CDR2 FNYEAQ. The CDR3 loop is CASSLVLRKRFTGELFF. CDR3 nucleotide sequence: TGTGCCAGCAGCTTAGTACTACGGAAGCGGTTCACCGGGGAGCTGTTTTTT.

On this clonotype itself: A junction end diverges from the germline sequence, so it may reflect a read error. CDR3 protein: CAGRQGANTGELFF. The CDR3 DNA reads TGTGCCGGCAGACAGGGGGCAAACACCGGGGAGCTGTTTTTT. This chain connects TRBV6-2 or TRBV6-3 to TRBJ2-2; the match to TRBD1 covers 10 bases. CDR3 length: 14 residues. The germline CDR1 and CDR2 sequences are MNHEY and SVGEGT.

This chain uses TRBV30 with TRBJ2-1; tentative D call: TRBD1 (6 bases). CDR1 and CDR2 from the germline V gene are GTSNPN and SVGIG (reference sequence). The CDR3 runs to 14 residues. CDR3: CARSGGRGYNEQFF. Written as DNA, the CDR3 is TGTGCACGGAGTGGGGGCCGGGGATACAATGAGCAGTTCTTC.

A few counts support this clonotype. The rearrangement joins TRBV12-3 or TRBV12-4 to TRBJ1-4, with D unresolved. The V and J ends lost 2 bases and 8 bases respectively, with 12 bases between them. The CDR3 sequence is 14 residues long. For the CDR3, the DNA is TGTGCCAGCAGTTTAAAAACGGGCCCCGAAAAACTGTTTTTT. It translates to CASSLKTGPEKLFF.

The sample holds one count of this clonotype. CDR3 DNA: TGTGCCAGCAGTGAAAGGGCAGGGCCTTCTCAGCCCCAGCATTTT. This encodes CASSERAGPSQPQHF. This chain uses TRBV6-1 with TRBJ1-5; TRBD1 is a possible D gene (5 bases). Germline lookup yields CDR1 MNHNS and CDR2 SASEGT. CDR3 length equals 15 residues. With 2 bases removed from V and 6 bases from J, the gap between germline ends came to 14 bases.

The chain recombines TRBV20-1 with TRBJ2-5; tentatively, D is TRBD2 (6 bases). This CDR3 spans 14 amino acids. Trimming stripped 5 bases from V and 2 bases from J, with 15 bases between. Per the germline V gene, CDR1 is DFQATT and CDR2 is SNEGSKA (reference sequence). The CDR3: CSAPPRAGQETQYF. The CDR3 DNA reads TGCAGTGCTCCGCCTAGGGCGGGGCAAGAGACCCAGTACTTC.

This clonotype has a handful of counts. The rearrangement links TRBV5-1 to TRBJ2-1, with unresolved D. Germline CDR1 SGHRS, CDR2 YFSETQ. V gave up 2 bases and J gave up 8 bases, with 11 bases separating them. The CDR3 is 13 residues long. For the CDR3, the DNA is TGCGCCAGCAGCTTCGGTATGCAGGATGAGCAGTTCTTC. Protein product: CASSFGMQDEQFF.

The CDR3 nucleotides read TGTGCCAGCAGCGCAGGGGAATCCTACGAGCAGTACTTC. Its translation: CASSAGESYEQYF. This sequence joins TRBV3-1 and TRBJ2-7, with D perhaps matching TRBD1 (6 bases). There are 13 residues in the CDR3. Germline V CDR1 and CDR2: LGHDT, YNNKEL (reference sequence). Trimming shortened V by 5 bases and J by 1 base, and 9 bases separated the two germline ends.

CDR3 in amino acids: CASALSLIRGQGTDTQYF. The CDR3 DNA reads TGTGCCAGCGCTTTGTCCCTTATCCGGGGGCAGGGCACAGATACGCAGTATTTT. The chain links TRBV7-9 to TRBJ2-3; D is tentatively TRBD1 or TRBD2 (6 bases each). The V end was cut by 8 bases, the J end by 1 base, with 25 bases between. This CDR3 comprises 18 residues. Germline CDR1 reads SEHNR; CDR2 reads FQNEAQ (reference sequence).

This clonotype was observed a handful of times. The gene calls are TRBV10-1 and TRBJ2-5, with 7 bases aligning to TRBD2. Germline CDR1 is WNHNN and CDR2 is SYGVQD (reference sequence). CDR3 size: 13 residues. J was trimmed by 6 bases and V by 2 bases; bases with no gene match: 3. The CDR3 loop reads CASSEAGVKTQYF. The CDR3 DNA reads as TGCGCCAGCAGTGAGGCGGGGGTGAAGACCCAGTACTTC.

This chain connects TRBV12-3 or TRBV12-4 to TRBJ1-2, with 7 nucleotides matching TRBD1. CDR3 size: 13 residues. Trimming cost V 11 bases and J 2 bases; bases outside gene matches: 8. This CDR3 reads CASGGTENYGYTF. The CDR3 DNA reads as TGTGCCTCCGGGGGGACAGAAAACTATGGCTACACCTTC.

This clonotype was picked up many times. The chain combines TRBV7-2 with TRBJ1-2; D is unresolved. V was shortened by 5 bases and J by 0 bases, with 10 bases between the two germline ends. Germline values: CDR1 SGHTA, CDR2 FQGNSA. This CDR3 contains 14 residues. The CDR3 is CASSEGVANYGYTF. The CDR3 region has the DNA TGTGCCAGCAGCGAGGGTGTCGCTAACTATGGCTACACCTTC.